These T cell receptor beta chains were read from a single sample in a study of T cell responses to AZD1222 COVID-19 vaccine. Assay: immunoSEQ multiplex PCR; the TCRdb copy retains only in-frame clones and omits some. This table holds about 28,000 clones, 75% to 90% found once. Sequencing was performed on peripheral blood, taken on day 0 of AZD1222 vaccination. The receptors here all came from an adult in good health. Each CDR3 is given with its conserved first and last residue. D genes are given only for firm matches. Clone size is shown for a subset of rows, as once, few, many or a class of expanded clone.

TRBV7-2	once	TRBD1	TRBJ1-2	CASSLEGQVNYGYTF	TGTGCCAGCAGCTTAGAAGGACAGGTGAACTATGGCTACACCTTC
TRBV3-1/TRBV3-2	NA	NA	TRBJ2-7	CASSQVRQAGEQYF	TGTGCCAGCAGCCAAGTCCGCCAGGCCGGCGAGCAGTACTTC
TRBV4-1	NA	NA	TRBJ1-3	CASSQGRQASENTIYF	TGCGCCAGCAGCCAAGGAAGACAGGCCTCTGAAAACACCATATATTTT
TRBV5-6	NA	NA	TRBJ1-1	CASRFDRNTEAFF	TGTGCCAGCAGATTCGACAGGAACACTGAAGCTTTCTTT
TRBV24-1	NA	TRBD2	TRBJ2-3	CATSDPTSGSTDTQYF	TGTGCCACCAGTGACCCGACTAGCGGGAGCACAGATACGCAGTATTTT
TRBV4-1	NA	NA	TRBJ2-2	CASSRDGMNTGELFF	TGCGCCAGCAGTCGGGACGGGATGAACACCGGGGAGCTGTTTTTT
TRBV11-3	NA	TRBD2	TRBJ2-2	CASSPRIAGGVGELFF	TGTGCCAGCAGCCCTCGAATAGCGGGAGGTGTCGGGGAGCTGTTTTTT
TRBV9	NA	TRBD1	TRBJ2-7	CASSPEGASSYEQYF	TGTGCCAGCAGCCCCGAGGGGGCAAGCTCCTACGAGCAGTACTTC
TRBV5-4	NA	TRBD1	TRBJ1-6	CASSQGQGGNNSPLHF	TGTGCCAGCAGCCAAGGACAGGGAGGGAATAATTCACCCCTCCACTTT
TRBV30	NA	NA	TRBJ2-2	CAWRSAGNTGELFF	TGTGCCTGGAGGTCGGCAGGAAACACCGGGGAGCTGTTTTTT
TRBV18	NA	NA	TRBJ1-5	CASSPGWGAQNQPQHF	TGTGCCAGCTCACCAGGTTGGGGGGCGCAGAATCAGCCCCAGCATTTT
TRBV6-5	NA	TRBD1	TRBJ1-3	CASRAGGFGNTIYF	TGTGCCAGCAGGGCAGGGGGCTTTGGAAACACCATATATTTT
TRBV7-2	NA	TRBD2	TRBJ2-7	CASSLATSGGGLRQQYF	TGTGCCAGCAGCTTAGCGACTAGCGGGGGGGGTTTGAGGCAGCAGTACTTC
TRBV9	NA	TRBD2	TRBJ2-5	CASSVGLAGETQYF	TGTGCCAGCAGCGTAGGACTAGCGGGGGAGACCCAGTACTTC
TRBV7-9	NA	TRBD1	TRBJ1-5	CASSQGTGDQPQHF	TGTGCCAGCAGTCAGGGGACAGGGGACCAGCCCCAGCATTTT
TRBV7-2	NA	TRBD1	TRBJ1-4	CASSLRGLLTEKLFF	TGTGCCAGCAGCCTCAGGGGGCTTCTTACTGAAAAACTGTTTTTT
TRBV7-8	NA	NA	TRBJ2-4	CASSLRPSGLAKNIQYF	TGTGCCAGCAGCTTAAGGCCTTCCGGACTAGCCAAAAACATTCAGTACTTC
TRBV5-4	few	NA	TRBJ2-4	CASRYFTENIQYF	TGTGCCAGCAGGTATTTTACGGAAAACATTCAGTACTTC
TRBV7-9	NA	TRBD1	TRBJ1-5	CASSLARDRSNQPQHF	TGTGCCAGCAGCTTAGCCAGGGACAGAAGCAATCAGCCCCAGCATTTT
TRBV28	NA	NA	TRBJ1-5	CASSPLGRYNQPQHF	TGTGCCAGCAGCCCCCTAGGACGGTACAATCAGCCCCAGCATTTT
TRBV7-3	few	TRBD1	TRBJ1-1	CASSLTTGGTEAFF	TGTGCCAGCAGCTTAACAACAGGGGGAACCGAAGCTTTCTTT
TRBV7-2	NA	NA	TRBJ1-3	CASSLAGNTIYF	TGTGCCAGCAGCTTAGCTGGAAACACCATATATTTT
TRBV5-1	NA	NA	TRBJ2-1	CASSPQGLNEQFF	TGCGCCAGCAGCCCGCAGGGGCTTAATGAGCAGTTCTTC
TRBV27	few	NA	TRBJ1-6	CASSWGYNSPLHF	TGTGCCAGCAGTTGGGGGTATAATTCACCCCTCCACTTT
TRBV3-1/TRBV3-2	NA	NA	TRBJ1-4	CASSPGFLGEKLFF	TGTGCCAGCAGCCCAGGATTCCTGGGAGAAAAACTGTTTTTT
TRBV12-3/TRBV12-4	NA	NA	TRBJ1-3	CASSFRDHTIYF	TGTGCCAGCAGTTTTAGGGACCACACCATATATTTT
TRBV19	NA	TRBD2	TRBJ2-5	CASSTSGGARGRVTQYF	TGTGCCAGTAGCACTAGCGGGGGAGCTAGGGGTCGGGTGACCCAGTACTTC
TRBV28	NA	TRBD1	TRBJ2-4	CASSVRGIGGKNIQYF	TGTGCCAGCAGCGTCAGGGGGATCGGTGGCAAAAACATTCAGTACTTC
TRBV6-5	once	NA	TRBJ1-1	CASSYSNGNTEAFF	TGTGCCAGCAGTTACTCGAACGGGAACACTGAAGCTTTCTTT
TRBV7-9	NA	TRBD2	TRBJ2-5	CASSLNLAGMETQYF	TGTGCCAGCAGCTTGAACCTAGCGGGTATGGAGACCCAGTACTTC
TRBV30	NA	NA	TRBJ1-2	CAWTRQVLSGYTF	TGTGCCTGGACCCGACAGGTGTTGAGTGGCTACACCTTC
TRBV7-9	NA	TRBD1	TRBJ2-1	CASSQRQGEGNEQFF	TGTGCCAGCAGCCAGAGACAGGGGGAGGGCAATGAGCAGTTCTTC
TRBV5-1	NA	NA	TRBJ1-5	CASSLGGDQPQHF	TGCGCCAGCAGCTTGGGAGGGGACCAGCCCCAGCATTTT
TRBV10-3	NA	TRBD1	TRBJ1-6	CAISPQGEGSPLHF	TGTGCCATCAGCCCCCAGGGGGAAGGGTCACCCCTCCACTTT
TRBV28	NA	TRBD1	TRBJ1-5	CASSGTGGRGNQPQHF	TGTGCCAGCAGCGGGACAGGGGGCCGGGGCAATCAGCCCCAGCATTTT
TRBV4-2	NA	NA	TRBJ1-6	CASSQGTSLEDNSPLHF	TGTGCCAGCAGCCAAGGGACATCCTTGGAGGATAATTCACCCCTCCACTTT
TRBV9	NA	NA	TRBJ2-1	CASSVGNSYNEQFF	TGTGCCAGCAGCGTAGGGAACAGCTACAATGAGCAGTTCTTC
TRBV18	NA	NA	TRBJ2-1	CASSPRTYNEQFF	TGTGCCAGCTCACCACGGACTTACAATGAGCAGTTCTTC
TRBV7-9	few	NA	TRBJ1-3	CASSLSEGNTIYF	TGTGCCAGCAGCTTATCCGAGGGAAACACCATATATTTT
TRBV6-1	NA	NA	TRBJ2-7	CASSEAPTGAYEQYF	TGTGCCAGCAGTGAAGCCCCGACAGGAGCCTACGAGCAGTACTTC
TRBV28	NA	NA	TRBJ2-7	CASRTGYYEQYF	TGTGCCAGCAGAACGGGGTACTACGAGCAGTACTTC
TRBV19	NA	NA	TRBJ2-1	CASSNTGTSNEQFF	TGTGCCAGTAGTAACACAGGGACAAGCAATGAGCAGTTCTTC
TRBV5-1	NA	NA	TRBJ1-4	CASSLVGGGHEKLFF	TGCGCCAGCAGCTTGGTAGGAGGAGGTCATGAAAAACTGTTTTTT
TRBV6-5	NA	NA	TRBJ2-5	CASSRDRARETQYF	TGTGCCAGCAGTCGGGATCGCGCTCGAGAGACCCAGTACTTC
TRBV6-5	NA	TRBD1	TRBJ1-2	CASRPTGGYGYTF	TGTGCCAGCAGACCTACAGGGGGCTATGGCTACACCTTC
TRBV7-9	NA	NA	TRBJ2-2	CASSPRGQNTGELFF	TGTGCCAGCAGCCCTCGAGGACAGAACACCGGGGAGCTGTTTTTT
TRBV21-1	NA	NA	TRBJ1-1	CASRREDRPLNGNTEAFF	TGTGCCAGCAGAAGAGAGGACAGGCCGTTAAATGGCAACACTGAAGCTTTCTTT
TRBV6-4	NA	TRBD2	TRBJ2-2	CASSDSAGESGELFF	TGTGCCAGCAGTGACTCAGCGGGAGAGAGCGGGGAGCTGTTTTTT
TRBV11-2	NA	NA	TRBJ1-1	CAISGIKRNTEAFF	TGTGCCATTTCGGGCATTAAAAGGAACACTGAAGCTTTCTTT
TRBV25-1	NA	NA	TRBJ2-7	CASGWGQGGEQYF	TGTGCCAGCGGTTGGGGGCAGGGCGGCGAGCAGTACTTC
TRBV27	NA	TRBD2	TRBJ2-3	CASSLWTSGRPSTDTQYF	TGTGCCAGCAGTTTGTGGACTAGCGGGAGGCCTAGCACAGATACGCAGTATTTT